This T cell receptor beta chain was retrieved from a study of cytomegalovirus exposure and HLA in healthy donors. This clone was found a few times. The study ran its PCR with 60 Vbeta and 13 Jbeta primers. The method was immunoSEQ multiplex PCR; TCRdb's version includes in-frame clones alone and lacks a portion of them. The data hold 99,000 or so clones, with about four fifths observed a single time. The source is a man younger than 40 in good health and CMV-seronegative. Source material: PBMCs.

Here the CDR3 reads CASSKVQGMRPQHF. In DNA, the CDR3 is TGTGCCAGCAGCAAAGTACAGGGGATGAGGCCCCAGCATTTT. V gene TRBV21-1 combines with J gene TRBJ1-5; the table's D call of TRBD1 was not tested on the DNA. TRBV21-1 is a pseudogene segment. The CDR3 consists of 14 residues.